Sequencing of this T cell receptor (beta chain) was carried out in a study of response to subunit inactivated influenza vaccine. Findings and caveats of the study: The study's authors posited that every seasonal influenza vaccination enlists few new T cells.

Regarding this clonotype: Its specificity is not known.

The CDR3 spans 16 residues. Germline V gives CDR1 SNHLY, CDR2 FYNNEI. Trimming took off 2 bases at V and 7 bases at J, with 20 bases between the two ends. TCRdb independently ran MiXCR on the RT-PCR reads; one entry per CDR3 protein. The sample records about 500,000 distinct CDR3 sequences, about 15% being singletons. The receptor's source is a man between 50 and 75 years old who received an inactivated influenza vaccine. Material: CD4+ T cells sorted from PBMCs, obtained less than 30 months after vaccination. This rearrangement joins TRBV2 to TRBJ1-2; D might be TRBD1 (5 bases). The CDR3 DNA reads as TGTGCCAGCAGTGAAATCTCGTTCCCGGGGGGAAGTGGCTACACCTTC. As protein: CASSEISFPGGSGYTF.